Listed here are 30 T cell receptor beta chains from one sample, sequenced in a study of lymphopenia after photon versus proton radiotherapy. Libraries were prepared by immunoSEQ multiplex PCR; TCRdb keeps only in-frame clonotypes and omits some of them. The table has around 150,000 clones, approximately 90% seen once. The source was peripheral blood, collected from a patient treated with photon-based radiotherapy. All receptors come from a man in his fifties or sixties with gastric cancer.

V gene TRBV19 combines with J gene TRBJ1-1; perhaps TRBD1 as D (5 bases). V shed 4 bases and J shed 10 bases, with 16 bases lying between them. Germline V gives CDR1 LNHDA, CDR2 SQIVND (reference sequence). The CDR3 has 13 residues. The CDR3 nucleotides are TGTGCCAGTAGTACCCCGGGACCCAGGGTAGCTTTCTTT. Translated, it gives CASSTPGPRVAFF.

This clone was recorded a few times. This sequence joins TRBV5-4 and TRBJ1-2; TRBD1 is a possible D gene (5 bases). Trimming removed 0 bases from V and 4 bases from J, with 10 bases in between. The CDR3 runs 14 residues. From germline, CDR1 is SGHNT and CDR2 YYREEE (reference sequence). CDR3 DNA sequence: TGTGCCAGCAGCTTGGCTCTTACAGGCTATGGCTACACCTTC. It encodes CASSLALTGYGYTF.

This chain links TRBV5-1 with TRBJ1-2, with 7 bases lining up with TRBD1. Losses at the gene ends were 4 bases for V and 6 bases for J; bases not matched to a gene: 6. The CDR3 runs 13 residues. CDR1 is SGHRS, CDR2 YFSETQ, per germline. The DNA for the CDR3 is TGCGCCAGCAGCCCGGGACAGTTGGATGGCTACACCTTC. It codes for CASSPGQLDGYTF.

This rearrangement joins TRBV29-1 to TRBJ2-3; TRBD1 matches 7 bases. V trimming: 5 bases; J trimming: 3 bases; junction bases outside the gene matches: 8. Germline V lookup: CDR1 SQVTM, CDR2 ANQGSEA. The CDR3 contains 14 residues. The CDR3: CSVYRGEGTDTQYF. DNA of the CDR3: TGCAGCGTTTACAGGGGTGAGGGAACAGATACGCAGTATTTT.

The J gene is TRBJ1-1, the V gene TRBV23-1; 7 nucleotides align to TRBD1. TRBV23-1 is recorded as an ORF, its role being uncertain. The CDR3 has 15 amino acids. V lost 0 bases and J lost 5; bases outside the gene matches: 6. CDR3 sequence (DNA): TGCGCCAGCAGTCAATCGAGACAGGGTGGGACTGAAGCTTTCTTT. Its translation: CASSQSRQGGTEAFF.

This CDR3 is CASSGTGSHSTGELFF. DNA for the CDR3: TGTGCCAGCAGCGGGACAGGGTCCCATAGTACCGGGGAGCTGTTTTTT. This rearrangement joins TRBV7-9 to TRBJ2-2, with 9 bases identical to TRBD1. The germline gives CDR1 SEHNR, CDR2 FQNEAQ (reference sequence). The ends lost 5 bases at V and 5 bases at J; junction bases unmatched: 9. The CDR3 has 16 amino acids. Together with reference TRBV7-9 and TRBJ2-2, the CDR3 gives the full variable domain: DTGVSQNPRHKITKRGQNVTFRCDPISEHNRLYWYRQTLGQGPEFLTYFQNEAQLEKSRLLSDRFSAERPKGSFSTLEIQRTEQGDSAMYLCASSGTGSHSTGELFFGEGSRLTVL.

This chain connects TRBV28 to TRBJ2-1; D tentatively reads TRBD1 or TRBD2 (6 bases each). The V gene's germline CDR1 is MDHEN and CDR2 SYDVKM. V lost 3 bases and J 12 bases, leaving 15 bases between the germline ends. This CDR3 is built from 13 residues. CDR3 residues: CASSFQGSEGQFF. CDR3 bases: TGTGCCAGCAGTTTCCAGGGGTCGGAGGGGCAGTTCTTC. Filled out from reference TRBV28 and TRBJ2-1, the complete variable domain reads DVKVTQSSRYLVKRTGEKVFLECVQDMDHENMFWYRQDPGLGLRLIYFSYDVKMKEKGDIPEGYSVSREKKERFSLILESASTNQTSMYLCASSFQGSEGQFFGPGTRLTVL.

This CDR3 is CASTGQGLNQPQHF. The DNA for the CDR3 is TGTGCCAGCACAGGGCAGGGGCTAAATCAGCCCCAGCATTTT. The V gene is TRBV2, the J gene TRBJ1-5, with a tentative D call TRBD1 (6 bases). Germline CDR1 SNHLY, CDR2 FYNNEI. Trimming took off 7 bases at V and 4 bases at J, with 14 bases between the two ends. The CDR3 contains 14 residues.

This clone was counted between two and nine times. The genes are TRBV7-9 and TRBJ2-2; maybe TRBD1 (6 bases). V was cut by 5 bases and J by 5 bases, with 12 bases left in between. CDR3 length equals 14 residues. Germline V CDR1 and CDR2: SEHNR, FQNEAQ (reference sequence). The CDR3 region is CASSLQGRTGELFF. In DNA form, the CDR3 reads TGTGCCAGCAGCCTACAGGGAAGGACCGGGGAGCTGTTTTTT.

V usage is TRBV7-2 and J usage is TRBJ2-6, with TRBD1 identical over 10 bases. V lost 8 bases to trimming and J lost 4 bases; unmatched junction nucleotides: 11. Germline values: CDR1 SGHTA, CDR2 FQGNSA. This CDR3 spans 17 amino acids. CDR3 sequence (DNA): TGTGCCAGCCCCCGGGACAGGGGACTTCGGGGGGCCAACGTCCTGACTTTC. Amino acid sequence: CASPRDRGLRGANVLTF.

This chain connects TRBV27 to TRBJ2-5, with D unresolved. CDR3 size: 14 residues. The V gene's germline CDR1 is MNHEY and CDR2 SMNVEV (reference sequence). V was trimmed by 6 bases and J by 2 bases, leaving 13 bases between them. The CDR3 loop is CASSSRTRQETQYF. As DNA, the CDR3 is TGTGCCAGCAGCTCAAGGACGAGGCAAGAGACCCAGTACTTC.

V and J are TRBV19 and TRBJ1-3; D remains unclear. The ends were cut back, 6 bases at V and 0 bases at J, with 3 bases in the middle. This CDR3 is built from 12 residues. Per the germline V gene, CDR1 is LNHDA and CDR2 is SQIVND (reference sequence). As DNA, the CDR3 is TGTGCCAGTAGAAGCTCTGGAAACACCATATATTTT. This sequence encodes CASRSSGNTIYF.

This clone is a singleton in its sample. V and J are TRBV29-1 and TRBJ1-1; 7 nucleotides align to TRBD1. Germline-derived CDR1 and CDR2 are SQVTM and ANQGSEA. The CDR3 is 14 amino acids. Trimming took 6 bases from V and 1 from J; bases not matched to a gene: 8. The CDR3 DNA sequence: TGCAGCGTCCCCGGGGGGGACAGGAACACTGAAGCTTTCTTT. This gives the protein CSVPGGDRNTEAFF.

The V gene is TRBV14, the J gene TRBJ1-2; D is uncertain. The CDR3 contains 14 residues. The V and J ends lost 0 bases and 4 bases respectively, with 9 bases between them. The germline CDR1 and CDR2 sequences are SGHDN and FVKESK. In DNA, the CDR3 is TGTGCCAGCAGCCAAGATGCGGGGATCTATGGCTACACCTTC. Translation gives CASSQDAGIYGYTF.

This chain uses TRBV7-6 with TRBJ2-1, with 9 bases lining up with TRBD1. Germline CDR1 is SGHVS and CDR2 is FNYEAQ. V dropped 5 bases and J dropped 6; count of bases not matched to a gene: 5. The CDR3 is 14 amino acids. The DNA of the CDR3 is TGTGCCAGCAGCGCCCCACAGGGGGCCAATGAGCAGTTCTTC. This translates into CASSAPQGANEQFF.

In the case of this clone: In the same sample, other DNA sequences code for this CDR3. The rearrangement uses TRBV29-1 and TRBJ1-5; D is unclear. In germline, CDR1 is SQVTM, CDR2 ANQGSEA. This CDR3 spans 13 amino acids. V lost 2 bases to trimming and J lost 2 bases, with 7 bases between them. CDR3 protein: CSVELGGNQPQHF. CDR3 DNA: TGCAGCGTTGAACTTGGGGGCAATCAGCCCCAGCATTTT. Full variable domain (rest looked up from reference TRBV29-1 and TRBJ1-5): SAVISQKPSRDICQRGTSLTIQCQVDSQVTMMFWYRQQPGQSLTLIATANQGSEATYESGFVIDKFPISRPNLTFSTLTVSNMSPEDSSIYLCSVELGGNQPQHFGDGTRLSIL.

This CDR3 reads CAIKRESDEQYF. The CDR3, as DNA: TGTGCCATCAAACGGGAGAGCGACGAGCAGTACTTC. The genes are TRBV10-3 and TRBJ2-7; maybe TRBD2 (6 bases). Per germline, CDR1 ENHRY and CDR2 SYGVKD. The CDR3 loop spans 12 amino acids. With 7 bases removed from V and 5 bases from J, the gap between germline ends came to 12 bases.

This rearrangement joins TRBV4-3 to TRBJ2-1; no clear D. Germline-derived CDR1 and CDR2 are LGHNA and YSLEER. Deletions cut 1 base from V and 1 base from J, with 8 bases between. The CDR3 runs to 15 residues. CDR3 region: CASSQAVRSYNEQFF. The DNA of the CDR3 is TGCGCCAGCAGCCAAGCGGTGAGATCCTACAATGAGCAGTTCTTC.

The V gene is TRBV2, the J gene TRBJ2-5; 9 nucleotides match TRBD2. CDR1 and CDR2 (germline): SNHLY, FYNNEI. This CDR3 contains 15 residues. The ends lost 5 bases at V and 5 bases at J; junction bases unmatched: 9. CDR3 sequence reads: CASSPLSGSGETQYF. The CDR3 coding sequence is TGTGCCAGCAGTCCCCTTAGCGGGAGCGGTGAGACCCAGTACTTC.

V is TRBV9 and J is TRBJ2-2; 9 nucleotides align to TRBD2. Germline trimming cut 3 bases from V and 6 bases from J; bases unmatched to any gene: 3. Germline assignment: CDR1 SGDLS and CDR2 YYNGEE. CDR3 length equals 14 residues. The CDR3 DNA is TGTGCCAGCAGCGGCGGGAGGGACTCCGGGGAGCTGTTTTTT. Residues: CASSGGRDSGELFF.

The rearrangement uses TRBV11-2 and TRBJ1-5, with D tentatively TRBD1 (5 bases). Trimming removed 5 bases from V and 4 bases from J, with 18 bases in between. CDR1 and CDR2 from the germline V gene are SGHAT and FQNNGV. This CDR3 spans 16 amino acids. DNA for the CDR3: TGTGCCAGCAGCCCGGGGGTTGTCGGGGCGAATCAGCCCCAGCATTTT. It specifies CASSPGVVGANQPQHF.

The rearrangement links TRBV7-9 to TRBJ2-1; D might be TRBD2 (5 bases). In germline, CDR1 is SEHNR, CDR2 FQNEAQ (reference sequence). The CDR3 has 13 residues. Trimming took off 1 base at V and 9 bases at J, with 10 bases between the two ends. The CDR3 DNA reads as TGTGCCAGCAGCTTAGGAAGCGGTGGTGAGCAGTTCTTC. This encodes CASSLGSGGEQFF.

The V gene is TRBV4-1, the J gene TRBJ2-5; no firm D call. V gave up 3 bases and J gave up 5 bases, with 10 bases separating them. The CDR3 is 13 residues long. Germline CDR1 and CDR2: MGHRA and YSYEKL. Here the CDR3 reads CASSQGLSETQYF. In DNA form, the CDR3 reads TGCGCCAGCAGCCAGGGGTTGAGCGAGACCCAGTACTTC.

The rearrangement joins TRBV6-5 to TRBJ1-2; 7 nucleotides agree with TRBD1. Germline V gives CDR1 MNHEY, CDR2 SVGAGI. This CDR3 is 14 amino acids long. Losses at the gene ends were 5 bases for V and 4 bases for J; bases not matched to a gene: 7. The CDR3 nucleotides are TGTGCCAGCAGTGCTCAGGGGGGAAGCTATGGCTACACCTTC. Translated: CASSAQGGSYGYTF.

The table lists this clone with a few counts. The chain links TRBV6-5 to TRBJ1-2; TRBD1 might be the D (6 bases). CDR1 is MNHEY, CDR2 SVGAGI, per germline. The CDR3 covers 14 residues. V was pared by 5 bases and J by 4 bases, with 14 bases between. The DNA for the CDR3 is TGTGCCAGCAGTCCGCCAGGACAGTCCTATGGCTACACCTTC. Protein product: CASSPPGQSYGYTF.

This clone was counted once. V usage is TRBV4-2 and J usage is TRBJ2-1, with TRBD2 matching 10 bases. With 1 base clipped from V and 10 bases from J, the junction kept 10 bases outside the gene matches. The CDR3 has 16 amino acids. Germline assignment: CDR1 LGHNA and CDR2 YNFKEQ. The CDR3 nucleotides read TGTGCCAGCAGCCAAGGCCTGGGACTAGCGTCTTCGGAGCAGTTCTTC. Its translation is CASSQGLGLASSEQFF.

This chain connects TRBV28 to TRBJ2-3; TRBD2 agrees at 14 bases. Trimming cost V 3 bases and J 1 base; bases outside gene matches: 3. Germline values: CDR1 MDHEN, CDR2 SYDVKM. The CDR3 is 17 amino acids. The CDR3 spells CASSLGGLAGGTDTQYF. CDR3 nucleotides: TGTGCCAGCAGTTTGGGGGGACTAGCGGGAGGCACAGATACGCAGTATTTT.

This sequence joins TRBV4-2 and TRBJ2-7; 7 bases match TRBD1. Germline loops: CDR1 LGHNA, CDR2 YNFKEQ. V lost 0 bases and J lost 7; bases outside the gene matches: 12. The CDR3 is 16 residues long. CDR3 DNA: TGTGCCAGCAGCCAAGATCAAGACAGGGTTTTGGGAGAGCAGTACTTC. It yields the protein CASSQDQDRVLGEQYF.

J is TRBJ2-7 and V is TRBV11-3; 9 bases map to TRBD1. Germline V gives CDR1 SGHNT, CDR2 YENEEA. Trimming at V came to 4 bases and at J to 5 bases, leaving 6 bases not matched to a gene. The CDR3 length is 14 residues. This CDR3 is CASSSGTGLDEQYF. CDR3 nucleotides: TGTGCCAGCAGCTCCGGGACAGGGTTAGACGAGCAGTACTTC.

CDR3 region: CASSLAGTRQETQYF. The CDR3 DNA follows: TGTGCCAGCAGCTTAGCCGGGACTCGTCAAGAGACCCAGTACTTC. The chain couples TRBV7-2 to TRBJ2-5; D perhaps matches TRBD2 (6 bases). The CDR3 has 15 residues. V was trimmed by 0 bases and J by 2 bases, leaving 10 bases between them. Per the germline V gene, CDR1 is SGHTA and CDR2 is FQGNSA.